The 16 T cell receptor beta chains reported below all come from one sample, sequenced in a study of response to subunit inactivated influenza vaccine. MiXCR was run by TCRdb on the RT-PCR reads, yielding one entry per CDR3 protein. There are 500,000 to 600,000 distinct CDR3 sequences in the sample; approximately 16% occur only once, and over 2.5% lies in the top ten. Sequenced material: CD4+ T cells sorted from PBMCs, taken 23 months after vaccination. Receptors originate from a man in his fifties or sixties who received an inactivated influenza vaccine.

The V call is TRBV20-1, the J call TRBJ1-5; 12 positions match TRBD1. The CDR3 extends over 16 amino acids. J lost 7 bases, V lost 0 bases, and 7 bases had no gene match. Germline CDR1 DFQATT, CDR2 SNEGSKA (reference sequence). CDR3 bases: TGCAGTGCTAGAGATCCCCTGGGACAGGGGGCCCAGCCCCAGCATTTT. Translated: CSARDPLGQGAQPQHF.

This clonotype turned up a few times. The genes are TRBV7-2 and TRBJ1-4; D might be TRBD1 (6 bases). The CDR3 extends over 15 amino acids. V was trimmed by 1 base and J by 8 bases, leaving 14 bases between them. Germline lookup yields CDR1 SGHTA and CDR2 FQGNSA. CDR3 sequence (DNA): TGTGCCAGCAGCTTAGTTGCCAGGGGTCGAGAAAAACTGTTTTTT. It encodes CASSLVARGREKLFF. Supplemented by reference TRBV7-2 and TRBJ1-4, the full variable domain reads GAGVSQSPSNKVTEKGKDVELRCDPISGHTALYWYRQSLGQGLEFLIYFQGNSAPDKSGLPSDRFSAERTGGSVSTLTIQRTQQEDSAVYLCASSLVARGREKLFFGSGTQLSVL.

The V gene is TRBV6-2 or TRBV6-3, the J gene TRBJ2-6; D assignment may be TRBD1 or TRBD2 (5 bases each). The CDR3 totals 18 residues. Trimming cost V 6 bases and J 0 bases, with 18 bases left between them. The germline V gene has CDR1 MNHEY and CDR2 SVGEGT. The CDR3 region is CASRRRWDGYSGANVLTF. CDR3 DNA: TGTGCCAGCAGACGACGCTGGGACGGTTACTCTGGGGCCAACGTCCTGACTTTC.

This clonotype was found once. V and J are TRBV5-8 and TRBJ2-7; unclear D gene. Looked up from germline, CDR1 is SGHTS and CDR2 is YDEGEE. V was shortened by 0 bases and J by 1 base, with 8 bases between the two germline ends. The CDR3 contains 14 residues. The CDR3 sequence is CASSLEVASYEQYF. The DNA for the CDR3 is TGTGCCAGCAGCTTGGAGGTAGCTTCCTACGAGCAGTACTTC.

J is TRBJ2-5 and V is TRBV29-1; D not certain. There are 12 residues in the CDR3. The germline V gene has CDR1 SQVTM and CDR2 ANQGSEA. V was pared by 5 bases and J by 1 base, with 8 bases between. The CDR3 nucleotides read TGCAGCGTTCGAGGAGCCCAAGAGACCCAGTACTTC. Translation: CSVRGAQETQYF.

The V call is TRBV29-1, the J call TRBJ2-5, with 8 positions matching TRBD2. The CDR3 covers 15 residues. CDR1 and CDR2 from the germline V gene are SQVTM and ANQGSEA. The junction had 8 bases not matched to a gene; V was cut back by 1 base and J by 4 bases. CDR3 in amino acids: CSVEGSGGRGETQYF. CDR3 DNA: TGCAGCGTTGAAGGGAGCGGGGGAAGGGGAGAGACCCAGTACTTC.

This clonotype was observed a handful of times. The chain has TRBV5-1 and TRBJ2-7; 7 nucleotides agree with TRBD1. J gave up 2 bases and V 4 bases, and 3 bases lay outside the gene matches. The CDR3 spans 13 residues. CDR1 is SGHRS and CDR2 is YFSETQ in the germline V gene. CDR3 in amino acids: CASSEGQAYEQYF. DNA of the CDR3: TGCGCCAGCAGCGAAGGACAGGCCTACGAGCAGTACTTC.

This clonotype appeared a few times. The gene calls are TRBV4-1 and TRBJ2-7; 7 nucleotides match TRBD1. Germline V CDR1 and CDR2: MGHRA, YSYEKL. There are 14 residues in the CDR3. V gave up 5 bases and J gave up 2 bases; unmatched junction bases: 6. CDR3 nucleotides: TGCGCCAGCAGCTCCGAACAGGGGCCCTACGAGCAGTACTTC. Encoded protein: CASSSEQGPYEQYF.

The chain is built from TRBV6-6 and TRBJ2-3; no clear D. The germline V gene encodes CDR1 MNHNY and CDR2 SVGAGI (reference sequence). With 6 bases removed from V and 5 bases from J, the gap between germline ends came to 3 bases. The CDR3 runs 10 residues. In DNA, the CDR3 is TGTGCCAGCAGGCAAGATACGCAGTATTTT. Its protein is CASRQDTQYF.

The V gene is TRBV7-8, the J gene TRBJ2-2; tentative D call: TRBD2 (5 bases). Germline V CDR1 and CDR2: SGHVS, FQNEAQ. V dropped 1 base and J dropped 0 bases, with 12 bases sitting between them. The CDR3 contains 17 residues. In DNA form, the CDR3 reads TGTGCCAGCAGCTTAGGAGGGCGACTTGCGAACACCGGGGAGCTGTTTTTT. Its translation is CASSLGGRLANTGELFF. The variable domain in full, completed from reference TRBV7-8 and TRBJ2-2, reads GAGVSQSPRYKVAKRGQDVALRCDPISGHVSLFWYQQALGQGPEFLTYFQNEAQLDKSGLPSDRFFAERPEGSVSTLKIQRTQQEDSAVYLCASSLGGRLANTGELFFGEGSRLTVL.

At least ten counts were recorded for this clonotype. The chain uses TRBV5-1 and TRBJ1-2, with 7 bases lining up with TRBD1. The CDR3 length is 14 residues. Germline V gene sequence: CDR1 SGHRS, CDR2 YFSETQ. The trim removed 4 bases at V and 6 bases at J, leaving 9 bases unmatched. The CDR3 sequence: CASSPGWQGDGYTF. CDR3 sequence (DNA): TGCGCCAGCAGCCCCGGATGGCAGGGGGATGGCTACACCTTC.

The chain couples TRBV28 to TRBJ1-2; D call uncertain. V lost 3 bases and J lost 5, with 10 bases in between. Germline V CDR1 and CDR2: MDHEN, SYDVKM. The CDR3 extends over 13 amino acids. CDR3 coding DNA: TGTGCCAGCAGTTTCAGGCTGGGGTATGGCTACACCTTC. Amino acid sequence: CASSFRLGYGYTF.

This clonotype was recorded a few times. This chain connects TRBV3-1 to TRBJ2-7; D gene unclear. Germline CDR1 and CDR2: LGHDT and YNNKEL (reference sequence). CDR3 length: 16 residues. The V and J ends lost 0 bases and 0 bases respectively, with 12 bases between them. CDR3 DNA: TGTGCCAGCAGCCAAGACGCAGGACCCTACTCCTACGAGCAGTACTTC. It specifies CASSQDAGPYSYEQYF.

This clonotype turned up a few times. The genes are TRBV9 and TRBJ1-1; D perhaps matches TRBD1 (5 bases). This CDR3 region has 16 residues. From germline, CDR1 is SGDLS and CDR2 YYNGEE. V lost 3 bases, J lost 0 bases, and 15 bases lay in between. For the CDR3, the DNA is TGTGCCAGCAGCGCCCCCTTTGGGACCATGAACACTGAAGCTTTCTTT. It translates to CASSAPFGTMNTEAFF.

The table lists this clonotype with a few counts. The chain recombines TRBV5-1 with TRBJ2-7, with a weak D call TRBD1 (6 bases). Trimming stripped 1 base from V and 2 bases from J, with 10 bases between. This CDR3 comprises 14 residues. Germline values: CDR1 SGHRS, CDR2 YFSETQ. The CDR3 DNA is TGCGCCAGCAGCTTGAGGCCAGGGGCCTACGAGCAGTACTTC. The encoded protein is CASSLRPGAYEQYF.

The chain links TRBV3-1 to TRBJ2-1, with D tentatively TRBD2 (6 bases). Trimming took 7 bases from V and 9 from J, leaving 25 bases between them. Germline V CDR1 and CDR2: LGHDT, YNNKEL (reference sequence). CDR3 length: 16 residues. CDR3 protein: CASNPSEGGGWVEQFF. The DNA for the CDR3 is TGTGCCAGCAACCCTTCCGAAGGTGGAGGGTGGGTTGAGCAGTTCTTC.